This is a list of T cell receptor beta chains from one sample in a study of identical twins. TCRdb independently ran MiXCR on the 5' RACE reads; one entry per CDR3 protein. The profile covers 350,000 to 500,000 distinct CDR3 sequences, with approximately 18% appearing a single time and less than 15% taken by the ten largest. The sample consisted of naive T cells sorted from blood. All receptors come from a man aged 50 to 60 in good health. The CDR3 runs from the conserved cysteine through the conserved F or W. Each record gives: J gene, CDR3 length, D gene, V gene, clone size, CDR3 protein, CDR3 DNA. A D gene is named only where the DNA matches it firmly. Not every row has a clone size; where given, it reads once, few, many or a size class.

j_gene: TRBJ2-1
len: 13
d_gene: NA
v_gene: TRBV19
abundance: NA
CDR3aa: CASSIGLGSEQFF
CDR3nt: TGTGCCAGTAGTATAGGACTAGGGAGTGAGCAGTTCTTC

j_gene: TRBJ2-1
len: 15
d_gene: NA
v_gene: TRBV27
abundance: few
CDR3aa: CASSFRATAYNEQFF
CDR3nt: TGTGCCAGCAGTTTCAGGGCCACAGCATACAATGAGCAGTTCTTC

j_gene: TRBJ2-2
len: 15
d_gene: TRBD1
v_gene: TRBV7-6
abundance: NA
CDR3aa: CASSPGQTYTGELFF
CDR3nt: TGTGCCAGCAGCCCGGGACAGACTTACACCGGGGAGCTGTTTTTT

j_gene: TRBJ1-2
len: 15
d_gene: TRBD1
v_gene: TRBV4-3
abundance: NA
CDR3aa: CASSHNRDRGHGYTF
CDR3nt: TGCGCCAGCAGCCACAACCGGGACAGGGGGCATGGCTACACCTTC

j_gene: TRBJ1-1
len: 14
d_gene: NA
v_gene: TRBV6-5
abundance: NA
CDR3aa: CASSYRGRDTEAFF
CDR3nt: TGTGCCAGCAGTTACAGGGGGAGGGACACTGAAGCTTTCTTT

j_gene: TRBJ1-4
len: 13
d_gene: NA
v_gene: TRBV12-3/TRBV12-4
abundance: few
CDR3aa: CASSLALRGGLFF
CDR3nt: TGTGCCAGCAGTTTAGCGCTCAGGGGAGGACTGTTTTTT

j_gene: TRBJ2-1
len: 16
d_gene: TRBD2
v_gene: TRBV6-5
abundance: few
CDR3aa: CASSYRASGSKYEQFF
CDR3nt: TGTGCCAGCAGTTATCGGGCTAGCGGGAGTAAGTATGAGCAGTTCTTC

j_gene: TRBJ2-7
len: 16
d_gene: TRBD1
v_gene: TRBV4-1
abundance: NA
CDR3aa: CASSQEGQGAFYEQYF
CDR3nt: TGCGCCAGCAGCCAAGAGGGACAGGGGGCTTTCTACGAGCAGTACTTC

j_gene: TRBJ1-1
len: 14
d_gene: NA
v_gene: TRBV15
abundance: NA
CDR3aa: CATSRDQVHTEAFF
CDR3nt: TGTGCCACCAGCAGGGATCAGGTGCACACTGAAGCTTTCTTT

j_gene: TRBJ2-3
len: 14
d_gene: NA
v_gene: TRBV7-3
abundance: many
CDR3aa: CASSVSSSTDTQYF
CDR3nt: TGTGCCAGCAGCGTCAGCAGTAGCACAGATACGCAGTATTTT

j_gene: TRBJ2-7
len: 14
d_gene: NA
v_gene: TRBV5-5
abundance: NA
CDR3aa: CASSLEGRNYEQYF
CDR3nt: TGTGCCAGCAGCTTGGAGGGCCGAAACTACGAGCAGTACTTC

j_gene: TRBJ2-4
len: 15
d_gene: NA
v_gene: TRBV6-2/TRBV6-3
abundance: few
CDR3aa: CASSYSGGPGGIQYF
CDR3nt: TGTGCCAGCAGTTACTCGGGGGGACCCGGGGGCATTCAGTACTTC

j_gene: TRBJ2-7
len: 13
d_gene: TRBD1
v_gene: TRBV25-1
abundance: few
CDR3aa: CASSDYRGYEQYF
CDR3nt: TGTGCCAGCAGTGATTACAGGGGTTACGAGCAGTACTTC

j_gene: TRBJ1-1
len: 14
d_gene: NA
v_gene: TRBV7-9
abundance: NA
CDR3aa: CASSSLSTRTEAFF
CDR3nt: TGTGCCAGCAGCTCGCTCAGTACGAGAACTGAAGCTTTCTTT

j_gene: TRBJ2-1
len: 15
d_gene: NA
v_gene: TRBV24-1
abundance: NA
CDR3aa: CATSASRDSYNEQFF
CDR3nt: TGTGCCACCTCTGCCAGCCGAGACTCCTACAATGAGCAGTTCTTC

j_gene: TRBJ2-1
len: 15
d_gene: TRBD2
v_gene: TRBV3-1
abundance: few
CDR3aa: CASSPGGLARNEQFF
CDR3nt: TGTGCCAGCAGCCCCGGGGGACTAGCGAGGAATGAGCAGTTCTTC

j_gene: TRBJ2-7
len: 15
d_gene: NA
v_gene: TRBV4-3
abundance: few
CDR3aa: CASSQDRQGKGEQYF
CDR3nt: TGCGCCAGCAGCCAAGATCGCCAGGGTAAAGGGGAGCAGTACTTC

j_gene: TRBJ2-7
len: 12
d_gene: NA
v_gene: TRBV6-2/TRBV6-3
abundance: NA
CDR3aa: CASSDGAYEQYF
CDR3nt: TGTGCCAGCAGCGACGGGGCGTACGAGCAGTACTTC

j_gene: TRBJ1-5
len: 14
d_gene: NA
v_gene: TRBV12-3/TRBV12-4
abundance: few
CDR3aa: CASSADGKDQPQHF
CDR3nt: TGTGCCAGCAGCGCTGACGGTAAAGATCAGCCCCAGCATTTT

j_gene: TRBJ2-3
len: 14
d_gene: NA
v_gene: TRBV12-3/TRBV12-4
abundance: many
CDR3aa: CASRKDRYTDTQYF
CDR3nt: TGTGCCAGCAGGAAAGACAGATACACAGATACGCAGTATTTT

j_gene: TRBJ2-3
len: 14
d_gene: NA
v_gene: TRBV14
abundance: NA
CDR3aa: CASSQALVMDTQYF
CDR3nt: TGTGCCAGCAGCCAAGCTTTGGTGATGGATACGCAGTATTTT

j_gene: TRBJ1-1
len: 14
d_gene: NA
v_gene: TRBV20-1
abundance: many
CDR3aa: CSARRGAGFTEAFF
CDR3nt: TGCAGTGCTAGAAGGGGAGCAGGGTTCACTGAAGCTTTCTTT

j_gene: TRBJ1-5
len: 13
d_gene: NA
v_gene: TRBV2
abundance: NA
CDR3aa: CASSDHSNQPQHF
CDR3nt: TGTGCCAGCAGTGATCATAGCAATCAGCCCCAGCATTTT

j_gene: TRBJ2-5
len: 15
d_gene: TRBD2
v_gene: TRBV28
abundance: NA
CDR3aa: CASSPGLTYQETQYF
CDR3nt: TGTGCCAGCAGTCCGGGACTAACGTACCAAGAGACCCAGTACTTC

j_gene: TRBJ2-7
len: 19
d_gene: TRBD2
v_gene: TRBV4-3
abundance: few
CDR3aa: CASSQDIMTSGGSAHEQYF
CDR3nt: TGCGCCAGCAGCCAAGATATAATGACTAGCGGGGGAAGTGCCCACGAGCAGTACTTC

j_gene: TRBJ2-6
len: 17
d_gene: TRBD1
v_gene: TRBV5-5
abundance: few
CDR3aa: CASSLDPTGSGANVLTF
CDR3nt: TGTGCCAGCAGCTTAGACCCGACAGGGTCCGGGGCCAACGTCCTGACTTTC

j_gene: TRBJ2-6
len: 16
d_gene: NA
v_gene: TRBV12-3/TRBV12-4
abundance: once
CDR3aa: CASSSNALSGANVLTF
CDR3nt: TGTGCCAGCAGTTCCAATGCGCTCTCTGGGGCCAACGTCCTGACTTTC

j_gene: TRBJ1-2
len: 15
d_gene: NA
v_gene: TRBV4-3
abundance: few
CDR3aa: CASSQGPGERYGYTF
CDR3nt: TGCGCCAGCAGCCAAGGGCCAGGGGAGCGATATGGCTACACCTTC

j_gene: TRBJ1-5
len: 16
d_gene: TRBD1
v_gene: TRBV6-1
abundance: few
CDR3aa: CASRSTGGYSNQPQHF
CDR3nt: TGTGCCAGCAGGTCGACAGGGGGCTATAGCAATCAGCCCCAGCATTTT